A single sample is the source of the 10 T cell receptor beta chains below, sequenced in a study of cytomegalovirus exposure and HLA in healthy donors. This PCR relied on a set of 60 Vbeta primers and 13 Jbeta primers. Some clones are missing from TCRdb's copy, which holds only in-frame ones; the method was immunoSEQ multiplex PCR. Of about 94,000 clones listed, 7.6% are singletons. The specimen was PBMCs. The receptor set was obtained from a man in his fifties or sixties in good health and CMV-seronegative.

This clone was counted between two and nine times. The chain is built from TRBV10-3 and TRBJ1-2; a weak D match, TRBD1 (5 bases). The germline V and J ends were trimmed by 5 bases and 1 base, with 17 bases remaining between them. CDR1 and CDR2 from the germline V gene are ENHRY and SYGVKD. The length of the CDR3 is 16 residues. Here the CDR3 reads CAISQQGGAINYGYTF. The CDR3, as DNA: TGTGCCATCAGTCAACAAGGAGGGGCGATTAACTATGGCTACACCTTC.

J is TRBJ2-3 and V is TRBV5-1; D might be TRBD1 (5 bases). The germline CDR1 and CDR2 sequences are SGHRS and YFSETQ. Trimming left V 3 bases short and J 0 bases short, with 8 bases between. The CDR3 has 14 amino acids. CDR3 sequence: CASSYQGSTDTQYF. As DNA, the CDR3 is TGCGCCAGCAGCTATCAGGGTAGCACAGATACGCAGTATTTT.

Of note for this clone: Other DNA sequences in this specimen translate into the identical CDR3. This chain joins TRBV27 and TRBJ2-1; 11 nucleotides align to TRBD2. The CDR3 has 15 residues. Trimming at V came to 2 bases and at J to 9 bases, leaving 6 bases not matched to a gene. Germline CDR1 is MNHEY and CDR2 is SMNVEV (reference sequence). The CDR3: CASSLNGLAGGEQFF. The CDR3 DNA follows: TGTGCCAGCAGTTTAAACGGACTAGCGGGCGGTGAGCAGTTCTTC.

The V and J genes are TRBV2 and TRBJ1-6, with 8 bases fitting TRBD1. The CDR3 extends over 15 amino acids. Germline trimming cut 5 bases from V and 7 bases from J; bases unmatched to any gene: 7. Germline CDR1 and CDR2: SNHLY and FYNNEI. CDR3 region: CASSNQGAENSPLHF. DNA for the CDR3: TGTGCCAGCAGTAACCAGGGGGCAGAGAATTCACCCCTCCACTTT.

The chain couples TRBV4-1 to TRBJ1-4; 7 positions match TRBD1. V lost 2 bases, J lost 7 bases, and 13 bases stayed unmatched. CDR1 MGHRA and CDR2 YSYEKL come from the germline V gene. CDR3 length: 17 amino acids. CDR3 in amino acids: CASSQLVDSSGGEKLFF. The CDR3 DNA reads TGCGCCAGCAGCCAACTAGTCGACTCATCAGGGGGTGAAAAACTGTTTTTT.

The CDR3: CAWSVGNRAEKLFF. The CDR3 DNA reads TGTGCCTGGAGTGTAGGGAACAGGGCCGAAAAACTGTTTTTT. The rearrangement links TRBV30 to TRBJ1-4, with a possible D match to TRBD1 (6 bases). CDR3 length: 14 residues. V was cut by 0 bases and J by 8 bases, with 13 bases left in between. Germline values: CDR1 GTSNPN, CDR2 SVGIG (reference sequence).

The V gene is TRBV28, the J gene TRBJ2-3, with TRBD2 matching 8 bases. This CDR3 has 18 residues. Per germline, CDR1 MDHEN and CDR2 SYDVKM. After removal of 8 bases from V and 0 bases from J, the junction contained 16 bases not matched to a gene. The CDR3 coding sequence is TGTGCCAGCGAAACGATATCAATGGCGGGGGGCAGCACAGATACGCAGTATTTT. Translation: CASETISMAGGSTDTQYF.

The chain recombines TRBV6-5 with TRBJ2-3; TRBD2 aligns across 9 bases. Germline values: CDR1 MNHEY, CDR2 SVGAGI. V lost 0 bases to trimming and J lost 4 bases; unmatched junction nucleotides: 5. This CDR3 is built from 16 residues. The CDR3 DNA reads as TGTGCCAGCAGTTACTCGCGGCTAGCGGGATCAGATACGCAGTATTTT. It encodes CASSYSRLAGSDTQYF.

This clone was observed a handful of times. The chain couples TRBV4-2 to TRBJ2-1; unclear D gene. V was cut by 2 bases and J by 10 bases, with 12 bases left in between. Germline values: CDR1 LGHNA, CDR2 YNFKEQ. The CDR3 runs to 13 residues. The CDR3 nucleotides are TGTGCCAGCAGCCAATCCCTGGCCAAAGAGCAGTTCTTC. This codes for CASSQSLAKEQFF.

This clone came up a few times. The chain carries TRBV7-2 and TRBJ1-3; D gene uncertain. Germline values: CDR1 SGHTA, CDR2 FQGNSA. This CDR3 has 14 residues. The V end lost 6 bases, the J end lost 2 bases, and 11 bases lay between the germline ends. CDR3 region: CASRAEETGNTIYF. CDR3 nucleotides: TGTGCCAGCAGGGCGGAGGAGACTGGAAACACCATATATTTT.